The T cell receptor beta chain described here comes from a study of blood T cell repertoires in COVID-19. TCRdb's table, derived via immunoSEQ multiplex PCR, lists solely in-frame clones and lacks some. The table records 100,000 to 130,000 clones, 88% of them present only once. The sequence came from a human donor in a cohort sampled during active COVID-19. Sequenced input: peripheral blood.

CDR3 nucleotide sequence: TGTGCCAGCAGCGGGACTAGCGCCCGCACAGATACGCAGTATTTT. Amino acids: CASSGTSARTDTQYF. V gene TRBV5-5 combines with J gene TRBJ2-3; 10 bases fit TRBD2. With 4 bases clipped from V and 1 base from J, the junction kept 3 bases outside the gene matches. This CDR3 comprises 15 residues. Per the germline V gene, CDR1 is SGHKS and CDR2 is YYEKEE (reference sequence).